The text below deals with one TCR beta chain. The target antigen is unknown. The data derive from a study of T cell responses to AZD1222 COVID-19 vaccine. Study details: Analyses pooled second doses at about 4 or about 12 weeks.

The CDR3 is 12 amino acids. The germline V and J ends were trimmed by 2 bases and 4 bases, with 5 bases remaining between them. CDR1 is LNHDA and CDR2 is SQIVND in the germline V gene (reference sequence). Overall study findings and caveats: Breadth and depth of Spike-specific TCRs rose after two AZD1222 doses. Clonal diversity was possibly underestimated, and the donors were mostly white British, with more females. Only a handful of people who got AZD1222 tested seropositive at baseline.

The protocol was immunoSEQ multiplex PCR, while the TCRdb copy is restricted to in-frame clones and leaves out a portion. The sample holds fewer than 35,000 clones, roughly 92% seen once. This rearrangement joins TRBV19 to TRBJ2-5; D remains unclear. This receptor was obtained from an adult in good health. The sequencing used peripheral blood, collected on day 0 of AZD1222 vaccination. This CDR3 is CASSITGETQYF. The DNA of the CDR3 is TGTGCCAGTAGTATAACGGGAGAGACCCAGTACTTC.